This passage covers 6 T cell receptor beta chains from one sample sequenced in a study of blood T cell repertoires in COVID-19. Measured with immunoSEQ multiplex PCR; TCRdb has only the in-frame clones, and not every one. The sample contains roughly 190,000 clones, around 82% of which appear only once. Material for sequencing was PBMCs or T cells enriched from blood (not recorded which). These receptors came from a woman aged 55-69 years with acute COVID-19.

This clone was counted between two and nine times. The CDR3 sequence is CASSRTGGGSTGELFF. The CDR3, as DNA: TGTGCCAGCAGCCGGACAGGGGGCGGGAGCACCGGGGAGCTGTTTTTT. The chain couples TRBV5-4 to TRBJ2-2; 11 positions match TRBD1. The CDR3 is 16 amino acids. Germline assignment: CDR1 SGHNT and CDR2 YYREEE (reference sequence). With V trimmed by 4 bases and J by 4 bases, 6 bases remained unmatched. Based on the CDR3 plus reference TRBV5-4 and TRBJ2-2, the full variable domain is ETGVTQSPTHLIKTRGQQVTLRCSSQSGHNTVSWYQQALGQGPQFIFQYYREEENGRGNFPPRFSGLQFPNYSSELNVNALELDDSALYLCASSRTGGGSTGELFFGEGSRLTVL.

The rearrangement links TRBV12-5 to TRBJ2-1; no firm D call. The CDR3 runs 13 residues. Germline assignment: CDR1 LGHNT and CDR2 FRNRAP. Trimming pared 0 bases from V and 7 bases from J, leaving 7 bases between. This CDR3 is CASGLVLRNEQFF. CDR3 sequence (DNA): TGTGCTAGTGGTTTGGTACTAAGGAATGAGCAGTTCTTC.

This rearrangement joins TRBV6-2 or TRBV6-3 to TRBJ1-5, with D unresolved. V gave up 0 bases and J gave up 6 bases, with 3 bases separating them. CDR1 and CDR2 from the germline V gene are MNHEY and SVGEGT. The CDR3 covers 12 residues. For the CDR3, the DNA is TGTGCCAGCAGTTACTCAGCTCAGCCCCAGCATTTT. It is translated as CASSYSAQPQHF.

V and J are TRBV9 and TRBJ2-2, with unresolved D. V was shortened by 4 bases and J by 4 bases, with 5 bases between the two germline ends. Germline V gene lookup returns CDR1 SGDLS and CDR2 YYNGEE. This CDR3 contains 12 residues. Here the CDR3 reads CASSPLTGELFF. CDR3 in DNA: TGTGCCAGCAGCCCCCTCACCGGGGAGCTGTTTTTT.

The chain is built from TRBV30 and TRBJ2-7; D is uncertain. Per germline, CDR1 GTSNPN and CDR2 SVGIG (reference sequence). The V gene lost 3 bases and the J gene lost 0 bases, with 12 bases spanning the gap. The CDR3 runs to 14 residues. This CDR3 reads CAWSAVPSSYEQYF. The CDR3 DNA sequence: TGTGCCTGGAGCGCAGTCCCCAGCTCCTACGAGCAGTACTTC.

The DNA for the CDR3 is TGCGCCAGCAGCGGGACTAGCGGGGGTGATACGCAGTATTTT. Translation gives CASSGTSGGDTQYF. The chain has TRBV10-1 and TRBJ2-3; TRBD2 matches 14 bases. This CDR3 comprises 14 residues. Germline V CDR1 and CDR2: WNHNN, SYGVQD (reference sequence). J gave up 6 bases and V 6 bases, and 2 bases lay outside the gene matches.